The 20 T cell receptor beta chains below all came from one sample that was sequenced in a study of T-cell reconstitution after alpha-beta-depleted transplantation in children. Researchers prepared the TCRbeta library using unique molecular identifiers, the study reports. TCRdb independently ran MiXCR on the PCR reads; one entry per CDR3 protein. The sample has about 200,000 distinct CDR3 sequences; approximately 8% are singletons. Material: PBMCs, mostly from graft donor cells, obtained 360 days after TCRalphabeta/CD19-depleted stem cell transplant. The source is a male patient aged 2 to 10 who had a stem cell transplant for acute myeloid leukemia, so the T cells may come from the graft donor.

In its sample, this clonotype was seen a few times. The chain carries TRBV6-5 and TRBJ1-1; D gene unclear. V lost 5 bases and J 7 bases, leaving 8 bases between the germline ends. This CDR3 is built from 11 residues. The V gene's germline CDR1 is MNHEY and CDR2 SVGAGI. CDR3: CASSDRGEAFF. The CDR3 bases are TGTGCCAGCAGTGACCGGGGTGAAGCTTTCTTT.

This clonotype has more than one count but fewer than ten. The V call is TRBV15, the J call TRBJ2-1; D not resolved. V lost 0 bases to trimming and J lost 3 bases, with 6 bases between them. Per germline, CDR1 LNHNV and CDR2 YYDKDF (reference sequence). The CDR3 totals 14 residues. Here the CDR3 reads CATSRERSYNEQFF. The DNA for the CDR3 is TGTGCCACCAGCAGAGAAAGGAGCTACAATGAGCAGTTCTTC. Full variable domain (missing parts from reference TRBV15 and TRBJ2-1): DAMVIQNPRYQVTQFGKPVTLSCSQTLNHNVMYWYQQKSSQAPKLLFHYYDKDFNNEADTPDNFQSRRPNTSFCFLDIRSPGLGDTAMYLCATSRERSYNEQFFGPGTRLTVL.

This clonotype has only a few counts. The gene calls are TRBV29-1 and TRBJ2-3; 9 nucleotides line up with TRBD2. The J segment lost 6 bases and the V segment lost 3 bases, leaving 13 bases of the junction unmatched. This CDR3 is 16 amino acids long. Germline V CDR1 and CDR2: SQVTM, ANQGSEA. As DNA, the CDR3 is TGCAGCGTTGAGGGGGCGAGGGAGCGGGAGGCGGATACGCAGTATTTT. It yields the protein CSVEGAREREADTQYF.

This clonotype came up many times. This chain links TRBV6-6 with TRBJ1-2; D is unclear. Germline-derived CDR1 and CDR2 are MNHNY and SVGAGI (reference sequence). V was clipped by 5 bases and J by 4 bases, with 11 bases between them. CDR3 length equals 13 residues. The CDR3 loop reads CASSDGVFYGYTF. As DNA, the CDR3 is TGTGCCAGCAGTGACGGGGTGTTCTATGGCTACACCTTC.

This clonotype was seen ten or more times. The V call is TRBV6-5, the J call TRBJ2-5; perhaps D is TRBD1 or TRBD2 (5 bases each). Germline CDR1 and CDR2: MNHEY and SVGAGI. This CDR3 has 12 residues. With 10 bases removed from V and 4 bases from J, the gap between germline ends came to 13 bases. The DNA for the CDR3 is TGTGCCACAACTAGTCAGGGAGAGACCCAGTACTTC. It codes for CATTSQGETQYF.

V gene TRBV19 combines with J gene TRBJ2-2; a possible D gene is TRBD2 (5 bases). Germline V lookup: CDR1 LNHDA, CDR2 SQIVND (reference sequence). V was trimmed by 8 bases and J by 2 bases, leaving 18 bases between them. The CDR3 has 16 amino acids. The CDR3 coding sequence is TGTGCCAGTTGGGATCCGGGCAGGACTAACACCGGGGAGCTGTTTTTT. Translating it yields CASWDPGRTNTGELFF.

Here the CDR3 DNA reads TGTGCCAGCAGCTTAGAGGGGGCTAGCGGGTACCCCTGGGCCAAAAACATTCAGTACTTC. Amino acid sequence: CASSLEGASGYPWAKNIQYF. The chain combines TRBV11-2 with TRBJ2-4; 8 nucleotides line up with TRBD2. CDR1 and CDR2 from the germline V gene are SGHAT and FQNNGV. Trimming cost V 0 bases and J 1 base; bases outside gene matches: 14. CDR3 size: 20 residues.

The CDR3 region is CASSRRQGGTEAFF. In DNA, the CDR3 is TGCGCCAGCAGCAGGCGACAGGGAGGAACTGAAGCTTTCTTT. The V call is TRBV5-1, the J call TRBJ1-1; the match to TRBD1 covers 7 bases. With V trimmed by 4 bases and J by 5 bases, 8 bases remained unmatched. This CDR3 has 14 residues. Per germline, CDR1 SGHRS and CDR2 YFSETQ.

The J gene is TRBJ1-3, the V gene TRBV5-5; a weak D match, TRBD1 (5 bases). V was trimmed by 3 bases and J by 16 bases, leaving 17 bases between them. The CDR3 length is 12 residues. CDR1 SGHKS and CDR2 YYEKEE come from the germline V gene (reference sequence). CDR3 coding DNA: TGTGCCAGCAGCTGCGGACCGATGGGGGTCTATTTT. Its translation is CASSCGPMGVYF.

This clonotype has a count of ten or more. The chain links TRBV7-8 to TRBJ2-1, with D perhaps matching TRBD1 (6 bases). The V gene's germline CDR1 is SGHVS and CDR2 FQNEAQ. V was pared by 2 bases and J by 3 bases, with 17 bases between. The CDR3 consists of 17 residues. CDR3 protein: CASSLRTGTWDYNEQFF. For the CDR3, the DNA is TGTGCCAGCAGCTTAAGGACCGGGACATGGGACTACAATGAGCAGTTCTTC.

This clonotype was seen more than once but under ten times. This chain links TRBV20-1 with TRBJ2-5; 8 bases are a match to TRBD2. This CDR3 is built from 17 residues. Germline CDR1 reads DFQATT; CDR2 reads SNEGSKA (reference sequence). V gave up 1 base and J gave up 0 bases; unmatched junction bases: 10. The CDR3 nucleotides read TGCAGTGCTAGAGGGGCCGGGAGGGTCCAGTACCAAGAGACCCAGTACTTC. Protein: CSARGAGRVQYQETQYF.

There are a few counts of this clonotype. The chain combines TRBV7-6 with TRBJ2-3; tentatively, D is TRBD1 (6 bases). The CDR3 extends over 16 amino acids. Germline V CDR1 and CDR2: SGHVS, FNYEAQ. V lost 4 bases and J lost 0, with 14 bases in between. Here the CDR3 DNA reads TGTGCCAGCAGCTCACCCAACAGGGATAGCACAGATACGCAGTATTTT. Translated, it gives CASSSPNRDSTDTQYF. The whole variable domain, remainder taken from reference TRBV7-6 and TRBJ2-3, is GAGVSQSPRYKVTKRGQDVALRCDPISGHVSLYWYRQALGQGPEFLTYFNYEAQQDKSGLPNDRFSAERPEGSISTLTIQRTEQRDSAMYRCASSSPNRDSTDTQYFGPGTRLTVL.

A few counts support this clonotype. The chain employs TRBV4-2 and TRBJ2-5, with 15 bases matching TRBD2. V shed 4 bases and J 1 base; nucleotides not matched to a gene: 7. This CDR3 has 18 residues. Germline CDR1 and CDR2: LGHNA and YNFKEQ. The CDR3, as DNA: TGTGCCAGCAGCCTCGGGACTAGCGGGGGGATAGTCCAAGAGACCCAGTACTTC. Translating gives CASSLGTSGGIVQETQYF.

This clonotype was observed at least ten times. The chain combines TRBV7-2 with TRBJ1-2, with 7 positions matching TRBD1. The germline V gene has CDR1 SGHTA and CDR2 FQGNSA. The V and J ends lost 5 bases and 0 bases, in that order; junction bases with no gene match: 3. The CDR3 is 14 residues long. The CDR3 DNA reads as TGTGCCAGCAGCCCGGGGACAGCTAACTATGGCTACACCTTC. This translates into CASSPGTANYGYTF.

The chain is built from TRBV15 and TRBJ1-4; TRBD1 might be the D (6 bases). Germline V gene sequence: CDR1 LNHNV, CDR2 YYDKDF (reference sequence). This CDR3 contains 15 residues. V gave up 1 base and J gave up 5 bases, with 11 bases separating them. The CDR3 protein is CATSRAKGGNEKLFF. The CDR3 DNA sequence: TGTGCCACCAGCAGAGCCAAGGGGGGAAATGAAAAACTGTTTTTT.

This clonotype was recorded at least ten times. This chain connects TRBV12-3 or TRBV12-4 to TRBJ2-6; 7 nucleotides line up with TRBD1. Trimming removed 1 base from V and 0 bases from J; junction bases left unmatched: 6. The CDR3 totals 18 residues. CDR3 residues: CASSLGTGPSSGANVLTF. DNA for the CDR3: TGTGCCAGCAGTTTAGGGACAGGACCTTCCTCTGGGGCCAACGTCCTGACTTTC.

This clonotype was counted between two and nine times. This sequence joins TRBV12-5 and TRBJ2-2; possibly TRBD1 for D (5 bases). The germline V gene encodes CDR1 LGHNT and CDR2 FRNRAP. This CDR3 region has 14 residues. Trimming removed 6 bases from V and 6 bases from J, with 14 bases in between. The CDR3, as DNA: TGTGCTAGTGGACGTAGAGAAGGGGCCGGGGAGCTGTTTTTT. It encodes CASGRREGAGELFF.

The V gene is TRBV12-3 or TRBV12-4, the J gene TRBJ2-4; D is unclear. V gave up 1 base and J gave up 6 bases, with 13 bases separating them. The CDR3 is 15 amino acids. The DNA for the CDR3 is TGTGCCAGCAGTTTAGGTTCAGGACGGCTAAACATTCAGTACTTC. Encoded protein: CASSLGSGRLNIQYF.

The chain has TRBV3-1 and TRBJ1-6; the D is unclear. This CDR3 is built from 14 residues. Trimming removed 1 base from V and 6 bases from J, with 7 bases in between. CDR1 and CDR2 from the germline V gene are LGHDT and YNNKEL (reference sequence). The CDR3 here is CASSQVQINSPLHF. DNA for the CDR3: TGTGCCAGCAGCCAAGTCCAGATTAATTCACCCCTCCACTTT. Drawing the rest from reference TRBV3-1 and TRBJ1-6, the complete variable domain is DTAVSQTPKYLVTQMGNDKSIKCEQNLGHDTMYWYKQDSKKFLKIMFSYNNKELIINETVPNRFSPKSPDKAHLNLHINSLELGDSAVYFCASSQVQINSPLHFGNGTRLTVT.

Note on this clonotype: At one boundary the junction diverges from the germline segment, which might be a read error. The CDR3 here is CACSRQRGLTEAFF. In DNA, the CDR3 is TGTGCCTGCAGCCGGCAGCGGGGGCTCACTGAAGCTTTCTTT. V and J are TRBV5-5 and TRBJ1-1; perhaps TRBD1 as D (6 bases). The CDR3 covers 14 residues. CDR1 SGHKS and CDR2 YYEKEE come from the germline V gene (reference sequence). Full variable domain (outside the CDR3, taken from reference TRBV5-5 and TRBJ1-1): DAGVTQSPTHLIKTRGQQVTLRCSPISGHKSVSWYQQVLGQGPQFIFQYYEKEERGRGNFPDRFSARQFPNYSSELNVNALLLGDSALYLCACSRQRGLTEAFFGQGTRLTVV.